This T cell receptor (beta chain) stems from a study of blood T cell repertoires in COVID-19 (TCRdb year 2020). In terms of the full investigation: Samples from collaborators originated in the United States, Italy and Spain and spanned both the acute and convalescent phases of COVID-19. The material from the prospective study consisted of cDNA or gDNA derived from T cells, B-cell-depleted T cells, or PBMCs. Where available, HLA class I and class II types were obtained from metadata supplied by the sample provider rather than from assay-based typing. Nearly every sample came with metadata listing a de-identified subject ID, COVID-19 status, age in years and sex. The dataset comprised deeply sampled blood TCRbeta repertoires from subjects exposed to, actively infected with, or recovered from COVID-19. The repertoires were made available in a free public database intended to serve as a resource for research on the immune response to SARS-CoV-2. Samples came from the ongoing ImmuneRACE study (first 160 participants) plus 1,254 subjects from 6 global collaborators. Results the study describes overall, beyond this receptor: Clinical and demographic metadata were provided uncurated, with the amount varying by source and participant.

Whole blood was collected in K2EDTA tubes by collaborating institutions according to the institutions' own protocols. For TCRbeta analysis, collaborators shipped samples in one of three forms: frozen whole blood, isolated PBMCs, or DNA extracted from either of those sample types. CDR1 and CDR2 (SGHAT, FQNNGV) derive from the germline V gene. Relative to germline, V is missing 4 bases and J is missing 0 bases, with 8 bases of the junction outside any gene match. The CDR3 contains 17 residues, cysteine and phenylalanine counted. The read is trimmed to its CDR3 DNA, 51 bases read in frame from base 1. Note on this clone: Its antigen remains undetermined. No base qualities exist here, and no much larger clone lies one base off it.

TCRbeta CDR3 regions were amplified from genomic DNA using the immunoSEQ Assay, a bias-controlled multiplex PCR. The study's processing was this. Nucleated cell counts per sample were estimated from amplification of reference gene primers within the assay. Sequence reads were collapsed and filtered to measure the absolute abundance of every unique TCRbeta CDR3 rearrangement. For each sample, productive Simpson clonality was calculated by taking the square root of Simpson's diversity index across productive rearrangements. Imported from immuneACCESS, the table was reduced by TCRdb to in-frame sequences with V and J called. These copies leave out some clones; in studies compared against another copy, an unresolved V gene accounts for under half, and the cause of the remainder is not known. V, J and clone size are taken as reported in that table, and D and trimming were inferred from the DNA itself. Within this sample are 100,000 to 150,000 clones, with 80% of them counted one time only. Clones ranked in the top ten supply 20% to 30% of the sample.

Sequencing used peripheral blood. The rearrangement joined TRBV11-2 to TRBJ1-3, and 8 junction bases match TRBD1. The clonotype was recovered from a human donor in a cohort sampled during active COVID-19. The CDR3 protein is CASSSDRGDLSGNTIYF. The DNA is as follows: TGTGCCAGCAGCTCCGACAGGGGCGATCTCTCTGGAAACACCATATATTTT. The entire variable domain, with the stretches around the CDR3 drawn from the reference TRBV11-2 and TRBJ1-3 proteins, is EAGVAQSPRYKIIEKRQSVAFWCNPISGHATLYWYQQILGQGPKLLIQFQNNGVVDDSQLPKDRFSAERLKGVDSTLKIQPAKLEDSAVYLCASSSDRGDLSGNTIYFGEGSWLTVV.